Each of the 24 T cell receptor beta chains below was sequenced from the same sample in a study of cytomegalovirus exposure and HLA in healthy donors. PCR used 60 Vbeta primers and 13 Jbeta primers. TCRdb's table, derived via immunoSEQ multiplex PCR, lists solely in-frame clones and lacks some. The data contain some 98,000 clones, about 81% of them singletons. Sequencing input: PBMCs. These receptor sequences come from a man aged 40-49 years in good health and CMV-seronegative.

V usage is TRBV6-1 and J usage is TRBJ2-1; 9 positions match TRBD1. J lost 1 base, V lost 10 bases, and 5 bases had no gene match. This CDR3 contains 14 residues. From germline, CDR1 is MNHNS and CDR2 SASEGT. The CDR3 loop reads CATLGTGSYNEQFF. The CDR3 DNA follows: TGTGCCACCCTCGGGACAGGGTCCTACAATGAGCAGTTCTTC.

The V and J genes are TRBV15 and TRBJ2-3; TRBD1 matches 10 bases. V lost 4 bases to trimming and J lost 4 bases; unmatched junction nucleotides: 8. In germline, CDR1 is LNHNV, CDR2 YYDKDF (reference sequence). The CDR3 runs 16 residues. CDR3 region: CATSTPGQGIADTQYF. Here the CDR3 DNA reads TGTGCCACCAGCACCCCGGGACAGGGGATCGCAGATACGCAGTATTTT.

This clone was detected only a few times. The chain recombines TRBV6-4 with TRBJ1-2; 8 bases map to TRBD1. Germline V gives CDR1 MRHNA, CDR2 SNTAGT. The CDR3 is 14 residues long. V trimming: 2 bases; J trimming: 5 bases; junction bases outside the gene matches: 4. In DNA form, the CDR3 reads TGTGCCAGCAGTGACAGACAGGGGATTTATGGCTACACCTTC. Amino acid sequence: CASSDRQGIYGYTF.

The rearrangement uses TRBV5-6 and TRBJ2-7; 8 nucleotides agree with TRBD2. The CDR3 contains 16 residues. The germline gives CDR1 SGHDT, CDR2 YYEEEE. V was clipped by 0 bases and J by 2 bases; unmatched bases: 7. This CDR3 is CASSLVFAGGTYEQYF. CDR3 nucleotides: TGTGCCAGCAGCTTGGTGTTCGCGGGGGGAACCTACGAGCAGTACTTC. The full variable domain, its missing parts supplied by reference TRBV5-6 and TRBJ2-7, is DAGVTQSPTHLIKTRGQQVTLRCSPKSGHDTVSWYQQALGQGPQFIFQYYEEEERQRGNFPDRFSGHQFPNYSSELNVNALLLGDSALYLCASSLVFAGGTYEQYFGPGTRLTVT.

The CDR3 protein is CASSPTGGGNTGELFF. The CDR3 DNA follows: TGTGCCAGCTCACCGACTGGCGGTGGGAACACCGGGGAGCTGTTTTTT. This chain links TRBV18 with TRBJ2-2; no clear D. Germline V gene lookup returns CDR1 KGHSH and CDR2 LQKENI. V was pared by 3 bases and J by 1 base, with 12 bases between. This CDR3 spans 16 amino acids.

This clone was counted only a few times. This CDR3 reads CASTLGGRYGYTF. The CDR3 bases are TGTGCCAGCACCTTAGGGGGTCGCTATGGCTACACCTTC. The rearrangement joins TRBV6-6 to TRBJ1-2, with D perhaps matching TRBD1 (6 bases). The CDR3 runs 13 residues. V dropped 7 bases and J dropped 4 bases, with 13 bases sitting between them. Germline lookup yields CDR1 MNHNY and CDR2 SVGAGI (reference sequence).

The rearrangement uses TRBV30 and TRBJ1-2; possible D gene TRBD1, 5 bases. The V gene lost 1 base and the J gene lost 5 bases, with 8 bases spanning the gap. Germline CDR1 GTSNPN, CDR2 SVGIG (reference sequence). There are 12 residues in the CDR3. This CDR3 is CAWSGTPYGYTF. DNA for the CDR3: TGTGCCTGGAGTGGGACACCTTATGGCTACACCTTC.

This chain joins TRBV28 and TRBJ1-2; 10 bases are shared with TRBD1. Germline V gene sequence: CDR1 MDHEN, CDR2 SYDVKM. The CDR3 extends over 14 amino acids. Losses at the gene ends were 4 bases for V and 4 bases for J; bases not matched to a gene: 3. The CDR3 loop is CASSSDRGIYGYTF. CDR3 coding DNA: TGTGCCAGCAGTTCGGACAGGGGGATCTATGGCTACACCTTC.

The V call is TRBV2, the J call TRBJ2-7; tentative D call: TRBD2 (6 bases). CDR1 is SNHLY, CDR2 FYNNEI, per germline. This CDR3 is built from 15 residues. V was pared by 4 bases and J by 6 bases, with 19 bases between. The CDR3 region has the DNA TGTGCCAGCAGTGCCCCGGGACTGCTGTCTACCGAGCAGTACTTC. Its protein is CASSAPGLLSTEQYF.

The chain joins TRBV11-2 to TRBJ2-7, with TRBD1 matching 7 bases. Germline V gives CDR1 SGHAT, CDR2 FQNNGV. CDR3 size: 17 residues. V trimming: 4 bases; J trimming: 0 bases; junction bases outside the gene matches: 12. CDR3 bases: TGTGCCAGCAGCTCCCAACGGACGACAGGGAGCTCCTACGAGCAGTACTTC. Amino acids: CASSSQRTTGSSYEQYF.

This chain uses TRBV5-4 with TRBJ2-3, with 8 bases lining up with TRBD1. The trim removed 5 bases at V and 4 bases at J, leaving 6 bases unmatched. Germline loops: CDR1 SGHNT, CDR2 YYREEE (reference sequence). The CDR3 contains 14 residues. CDR3 nucleotides: TGTGCCAGCAGACAGGACAGGGCTTCAGATACGCAGTATTTT. The encoded protein is CASRQDRASDTQYF.

V gene TRBV27 combines with J gene TRBJ2-5; 8 bases fit TRBD1. Trimming removed 4 bases from V and 5 bases from J; junction bases left unmatched: 6. The CDR3 is made up of 14 amino acids. The germline CDR1 and CDR2 sequences are MNHEY and SMNVEV (reference sequence). CDR3 in DNA: TGTGCCAGCAGTTCTACAGGGGGGTGGGAGACCCAGTACTTC. Translating it yields CASSSTGGWETQYF.

This rearrangement joins TRBV5-1 to TRBJ1-2; D perhaps matches TRBD1 (6 bases). Germline lookup yields CDR1 SGHRS and CDR2 YFSETQ. The CDR3 spans 17 residues. The V end lost 4 bases, the J end lost 4 bases, and 23 bases lay between the germline ends. CDR3 residues: CASSRIKGGAGGYGYTF. The CDR3 nucleotides read TGCGCCAGCAGCCGAATCAAAGGGGGTGCGGGGGGCTATGGCTACACCTTC.

The genes are TRBV2 and TRBJ1-1; 7 bases map to TRBD1. With V trimmed by 11 bases and J by 4 bases, 7 bases remained unmatched. The CDR3 has 12 amino acids. The germline gives CDR1 SNHLY, CDR2 FYNNEI. CDR3 nucleotides: TGTGCCGGCCGAGCAGGGGGCACTGAAGCTTTCTTT. Encoded protein: CAGRAGGTEAFF.

The table lists this clone with a few counts. V and J are TRBV6-1 and TRBJ1-5; 7 nucleotides line up with TRBD1. Germline trimming cut 7 bases from V and 2 bases from J; bases unmatched to any gene: 8. Germline CDR1 MNHNS, CDR2 SASEGT. There are 15 residues in the CDR3. CDR3 in amino acids: CASNRDSGGNQPQHF. The CDR3 DNA is TGTGCCAGCAACCGGGACAGCGGAGGCAATCAGCCCCAGCATTTT.

The gene calls are TRBV6-4 and TRBJ1-6; a possible D gene is TRBD1 (5 bases). V lost 0 bases to trimming and J lost 10 bases, with 7 bases between them. Germline V lookup: CDR1 MRHNA, CDR2 SNTAGT. CDR3 length: 13 amino acids. Written as DNA, the CDR3 is TGTGCCAGCAGTGACTCGCGGGGGTCACCCCTCCACTTT. Translating it yields CASSDSRGSPLHF.

The chain couples TRBV6-1 to TRBJ1-5; TRBD1 agrees at 9 bases. The CDR3 consists of 14 residues. Per germline, CDR1 MNHNS and CDR2 SASEGT. V trimming: 5 bases; J trimming: 7 bases; junction bases outside the gene matches: 6. CDR3 residues: CASSPGQGIQPQHF. The DNA for the CDR3 is TGTGCCAGCAGTCCGGGACAGGGAATCCAGCCCCAGCATTTT.

This chain uses TRBV28 with TRBJ2-5; 7 bases are a match to TRBD1. CDR1 is MDHEN, CDR2 SYDVKM, per germline. The CDR3 runs to 16 residues. Trimming removed 5 bases from V and 3 bases from J; junction bases left unmatched: 12. This CDR3 reads CASSPTSGTVKETQYF. The DNA of the CDR3 is TGTGCCAGCAGTCCAACCTCCGGGACAGTTAAAGAGACCCAGTACTTC.

The genes are TRBV28 and TRBJ1-5, with D possibly TRBD1 on 5 matching bases. The CDR3 spans 12 residues. V dropped 10 bases and J dropped 5 bases, with 12 bases sitting between them. The germline V gene has CDR1 MDHEN and CDR2 SYDVKM. The CDR3 DNA sequence: TGTGCCACCCACGGCAGGGATCAGCCCCAGCATTTT. Its protein is CATHGRDQPQHF.

The gene calls are TRBV28 and TRBJ2-1, with 14 bases matching TRBD2. Germline assignment: CDR1 MDHEN and CDR2 SYDVKM. This CDR3 has 17 residues. J was trimmed by 4 bases and V by 0 bases; bases with no gene match: 2. CDR3 DNA sequence: TGTGCCAGCAGTTTATGGAGGACTAGCGGGGGGTACAATGAGCAGTTCTTC. Encoded protein: CASSLWRTSGGYNEQFF.

The chain recombines TRBV7-2 with TRBJ1-5; unclear D gene. CDR3 length equals 13 residues. The V and J ends lost 4 bases and 5 bases respectively, with 9 bases between them. The germline V gene has CDR1 SGHTA and CDR2 FQGNSA. CDR3 bases: TGTGCCAGCAGCTATGAGAACTATCAGCCCCAGCATTTT. It yields the protein CASSYENYQPQHF.

The chain links TRBV5-6 to TRBJ1-5, with D maybe TRBD1 (5 bases). The CDR3 is 16 amino acids. Germline CDR1 SGHDT, CDR2 YYEEEE. V lost 3 bases to trimming and J lost 3 bases, with 16 bases between them. In DNA form, the CDR3 reads TGTGCCAGCAGCTCCCAGACAGATCTTTTCAATCAGCCCCAGCATTTT. It codes for CASSSQTDLFNQPQHF. Variable domain in full (rest from reference TRBV5-6 and TRBJ1-5): DAGVTQSPTHLIKTRGQQVTLRCSPKSGHDTVSWYQQALGQGPQFIFQYYEEEERQRGNFPDRFSGHQFPNYSSELNVNALLLGDSALYLCASSSQTDLFNQPQHFGDGTRLSIL.

V is TRBV5-1 and J is TRBJ1-1; no firm D call. Trimming took 4 bases from V and 0 from J, leaving 10 bases between them. Germline V gene sequence: CDR1 SGHRS, CDR2 YFSETQ. The CDR3 extends over 14 amino acids. The CDR3: CASSTGVMNTEAFF. CDR3 DNA sequence: TGCGCCAGCAGCACCGGAGTTATGAACACTGAAGCTTTCTTT.

V is TRBV6-1 and J is TRBJ1-6, with D maybe TRBD1 (5 bases). The CDR3 covers 13 residues. V lost 5 bases and J 6 bases, leaving 8 bases between the germline ends. Germline lookup yields CDR1 MNHNS and CDR2 SASEGT. DNA of the CDR3: TGTGCCAGCAGTCGACAGTTTAATTCACCCCTCCACTTT. Translated, it gives CASSRQFNSPLHF.